The 15 T cell receptor beta chains below were found in one sample sequenced in a study of T cell responses to AZD1222 COVID-19 vaccine. Using immunoSEQ multiplex PCR, the repertoire was profiled, and TCRdb retains in-frame clones only, with some absent. The repertoire holds over 90,000 clones, with roughly nine tenths as singletons. This specimen consisted of peripheral blood, obtained 28 days after the second AZD1222 dose. Source of these receptors: an adult who received the AZD1222 COVID-19 vaccine.

The CDR3 DNA reads as TGTGCCAGCAGCTTAAGGTCGGGGGGGCGTTCAGACGAGCAGTACTTC. It specifies CASSLRSGGRSDEQYF. J is TRBJ2-7 and V is TRBV7-9, with TRBD2 identical over 8 bases. Looked up from germline, CDR1 is SEHNR and CDR2 is FQNEAQ (reference sequence). The J segment lost 5 bases and the V segment lost 2 bases, leaving 11 bases of the junction unmatched. This CDR3 has 16 amino acids.

This clone was counted between two and nine times. V gene TRBV6-6 combines with J gene TRBJ2-5, with 7 bases matching TRBD1. The CDR3 loop spans 14 amino acids. Germline V gene sequence: CDR1 MNHNY, CDR2 SVGAGI (reference sequence). V was pared by 4 bases and J by 4 bases, with 6 bases of the junction left unmatched. The CDR3 sequence: CASSSLGGPETQYF. CDR3 nucleotide sequence: TGTGCCAGCAGTTCGTTAGGGGGCCCAGAGACCCAGTACTTC.

This clone was seen just once. The gene calls are TRBV11-2 and TRBJ1-1; D is uncertain. Between the trimmed V and J ends, which lost 1 base and 6 bases, there was a span of 9 bases. The CDR3 extends over 13 amino acids. The germline gives CDR1 SGHAT, CDR2 FQNNGV. Here the CDR3 DNA reads TGTGCCAGCAGCTTAGGGAGACATTCTGAAGCTTTCTTT. Its protein is CASSLGRHSEAFF.

The chain carries TRBV11-2 and TRBJ2-5; D is ambiguous. The germline V and J ends were trimmed by 6 bases and 1 base, with 21 bases remaining between them. This CDR3 region has 17 residues. Germline lookup yields CDR1 SGHAT and CDR2 FQNNGV. For the CDR3, the DNA is TGTGCCAGCAGACGAAGGATCAGTACAATTCTCCAAGAGACCCAGTACTTC. This sequence encodes CASRRRISTILQETQYF.

The chain carries TRBV10-3 and TRBJ1-1; D is perhaps TRBD1 (5 bases). Trimming removed 5 bases at V and 1 base at J, with 17 bases between. CDR1 ENHRY and CDR2 SYGVKD come from the germline V gene. CDR3 length: 16 amino acids. The CDR3, as DNA: TGTGCCATCAGTATAGGACACCTGGGACCGAACACTGAAGCTTTCTTT. Translated, it gives CAISIGHLGPNTEAFF.

This sequence joins TRBV29-1 and TRBJ1-1; D not resolved. V was clipped by 7 bases and J by 1 base, with 7 bases between them. The CDR3 consists of 11 residues. Germline CDR1 is SQVTM and CDR2 is ANQGSEA. The CDR3 DNA sequence: TGCAGCGGAAAAGGGAACACTGAAGCTTTCTTT. The encoded protein is CSGKGNTEAFF.

The gene calls are TRBV5-4 and TRBJ1-2, with a tentative D call TRBD1 (6 bases). V lost 6 bases and J 2 bases, leaving 14 bases between the germline ends. The CDR3 is 14 residues long. Germline loops: CDR1 SGHNT, CDR2 YYREEE (reference sequence). Here the CDR3 reads CASTSPGTNYGYTF. The CDR3 DNA sequence: TGTGCCAGCACCTCGCCCGGGACAAACTATGGCTACACCTTC. The variable domain in full, completed from reference TRBV5-4 and TRBJ1-2, reads ETGVTQSPTHLIKTRGQQVTLRCSSQSGHNTVSWYQQALGQGPQFIFQYYREEENGRGNFPPRFSGLQFPNYSSELNVNALELDDSALYLCASTSPGTNYGYTFGSGTRLTVV.

The rearrangement joins TRBV2 to TRBJ1-1; D might be TRBD1 (6 bases). CDR1 is SNHLY, CDR2 FYNNEI, per germline. V lost 6 bases and J 11 bases, leaving 16 bases between the germline ends. The CDR3 consists of 12 residues. CDR3 protein: CASSSDGTQAFF. DNA of the CDR3: TGTGCCAGCAGCTCAGACGGGACACAGGCTTTCTTT.

The gene calls are TRBV9 and TRBJ1-4; TRBD1 is a possible D gene (6 bases). Germline V gives CDR1 SGDLS, CDR2 YYNGEE. Trimming took 4 bases from V and 0 from J, leaving 10 bases between them. CDR3 size: 15 residues. This CDR3 reads CASSPRTATNEKLFF. The CDR3 bases are TGTGCCAGCAGCCCCCGGACAGCAACTAATGAAAAACTGTTTTTT.

The chain links TRBV6-5 to TRBJ2-3, with 11 bases that match TRBD2. The CDR3 contains 13 residues. From germline, CDR1 is MNHEY and CDR2 SVGAGI. Unmatched junction bases numbered 4, after V lost 11 bases and J lost 3 bases. In DNA form, the CDR3 reads TGTGCCGTTAGCGGGGGGGGTACAGATACGCAGTATTTT. Translating it yields CAVSGGGTDTQYF.

V is TRBV6-6 and J is TRBJ1-5; D is unresolved. This CDR3 region has 20 residues. Per the germline V gene, CDR1 is MNHNY and CDR2 is SVGAGI (reference sequence). Trimming shortened V by 5 bases and J by 0 bases, and 26 bases separated the two germline ends. CDR3 region: CASSPSTSLWGGYSNQPQHF. In nucleotides, the CDR3 is TGTGCCAGCAGTCCGTCAACATCTCTTTGGGGTGGGTATAGCAATCAGCCCCAGCATTTT.

V gene TRBV3-1 (or the pseudogene TRBV3-2) combines with J gene TRBJ2-3; 10 positions agree with TRBD2. CDR1 and CDR2 from the germline V gene are LGHDT and YNNKEL (reference sequence). V dropped 4 bases and J dropped 1; count of bases not matched to a gene: 2. The length of the CDR3 is 15 residues. The CDR3, as DNA: TGTGCCAGCAGCCCTAGCGGGGGACGCACAGATACGCAGTATTTT. The encoded protein is CASSPSGGRTDTQYF.

The chain couples TRBV6-5 to TRBJ1-5; TRBD1 aligns across 7 bases. Germline V gene sequence: CDR1 MNHEY, CDR2 SVGAGI. V was clipped by 7 bases and J by 0 bases; unmatched bases: 3. CDR3 length: 14 amino acids. CDR3 amino acids: CASNGQVSNQPQHF. The DNA for the CDR3 is TGTGCCAGCAACGGACAGGTTAGCAATCAGCCCCAGCATTTT.

This rearrangement joins TRBV7-9 to TRBJ1-2; D not resolved. Per the germline V gene, CDR1 is SEHNR and CDR2 is FQNEAQ (reference sequence). The CDR3 runs to 14 residues. With 3 bases removed from V and 1 base from J, the gap between germline ends came to 9 bases. This chain's CDR3 is CASSLSRSNYGYTF. The DNA for the CDR3 is TGTGCCAGCAGCTTGTCCCGGAGTAACTATGGCTACACCTTC.

The count of this clone is one. This chain uses TRBV5-4 with TRBJ1-3; TRBD1 is a possible D gene (5 bases). With 3 bases removed from V and 9 bases from J, the gap between germline ends came to 10 bases. The CDR3 is made up of 12 amino acids. Germline V gives CDR1 SGHNT, CDR2 YYREEE (reference sequence). The CDR3 nucleotides are TGTGCCAGCAGCTCCCAGGGAGCCACCATATATTTT. It specifies CASSSQGATIYF.